The 10 T cell receptor beta chains given below trace back to one sample, sequenced in a study of blood T cell repertoires in COVID-19. The protocol was immunoSEQ multiplex PCR, while the TCRdb copy is restricted to in-frame clones and leaves out a portion. Among 150,000 to 200,000 clones listed, about 86% were seen once. The specimen sequenced was peripheral blood. Source of these receptors: an elderly woman in a cohort sampled during active or convalescent COVID-19.

The V and J genes are TRBV30 and TRBJ2-7; 9 nucleotides agree with TRBD2. Germline V gives CDR1 GTSNPN, CDR2 SVGIG (reference sequence). The length of the CDR3 is 15 residues. The trim removed 0 bases at V and 2 bases at J, leaving 5 bases unmatched. The CDR3 DNA is TGTGCCTGGAGTGTGGGTCTAGCGGGGCCCTACGAGCAGTACGTC. Amino acid sequence: CAWSVGLAGPYEQYV.

This clone occurred a few times. This chain joins TRBV3-1 (or the pseudogene TRBV3-2) and TRBJ1-3; possible D gene TRBD1, 6 bases. V was shortened by 5 bases and J by 0 bases, with 14 bases between the two germline ends. The germline V gene encodes CDR1 LGHDT and CDR2 YNNKEL (reference sequence). CDR3 length: 16 amino acids. CDR3 coding DNA: TGTGCCAGCAGCTTCCGGGACACCTACTCTGGAAACACCATATATTTT. It encodes CASSFRDTYSGNTIYF.

The gene calls are TRBV10-3 and TRBJ2-3, with a possible D match to TRBD2 (5 bases). Germline V gene data show CDR1 as ENHRY and CDR2 as SYGVKD. The germline V and J ends were trimmed by 11 bases and 2 bases, with 11 bases remaining between them. The CDR3 has 12 residues. The DNA of the CDR3 is TGTGCCGGACGGGGATTCACAGATACGCAGTATTTT. Its translation: CAGRGFTDTQYF.

The gene calls are TRBV30 and TRBJ1-5; D might be TRBD1 (5 bases). Germline V CDR1 and CDR2: GTSNPN, SVGIG (reference sequence). Trimming cost V 8 bases and J 1 base, with 12 bases left between them. This CDR3 spans 13 amino acids. CDR3 nucleotides: TGTGCCGCGGAGGAGGGGAGCAATCAGCCCCAGCATTTT. Protein product: CAAEEGSNQPQHF.

The chain couples TRBV7-2 to TRBJ2-3, with 10 positions matching TRBD2. The germline gives CDR1 SGHTA, CDR2 FQGNSA. Losses at the gene ends were 5 bases for V and 1 base for J; bases not matched to a gene: 12. The CDR3 sequence is 18 residues long. Here the CDR3 reads CASSQKGTGLAGTDTQYF. CDR3 nucleotide sequence: TGTGCCAGCAGCCAGAAGGGGACCGGACTAGCGGGCACAGATACGCAGTATTTT.

CDR3 amino acids: CASRHFQGATNEKLFF. The CDR3 DNA reads as TGTGCCAGCAGGCATTTTCAGGGGGCAACTAATGAAAAACTGTTTTTT. V usage is TRBV6-6 and J usage is TRBJ1-4, with 7 bases identical to TRBD1. Germline assignment: CDR1 MNHNY and CDR2 SVGAGI (reference sequence). Trimming removed 6 bases from V and 0 bases from J; junction bases left unmatched: 7. The CDR3 contains 16 residues.

The chain links TRBV6-1 to TRBJ2-7; no clear D gene. The CDR3 is 15 amino acids. Trimming took off 3 bases at V and 0 bases at J, with 12 bases between the two ends. In germline, CDR1 is MNHNS, CDR2 SASEGT. This CDR3 reads CASSDVARGSYEQYV. In DNA, the CDR3 is TGTGCCAGCAGTGATGTGGCACGAGGCTCCTACGAGCAGTACGTC.

This chain connects TRBV6-5 to TRBJ1-1, with a possible D match to TRBD1 (5 bases). Trimming pared 0 bases from V and 7 bases from J, leaving 18 bases between. The CDR3 loop spans 16 amino acids. Germline CDR1 is MNHEY and CDR2 is SVGAGI. This chain's CDR3 is CASSYSNGQILLEAFF. CDR3 DNA: TGTGCCAGCAGTTACTCGAACGGACAAATATTACTTGAAGCTTTCTTT.

In its sample, this clone was seen once. The chain recombines TRBV10-3 with TRBJ1-5; 7 bases are shared with TRBD1. The trim removed 4 bases at V and 5 bases at J, leaving 17 bases unmatched. The CDR3 extends over 18 amino acids. In germline, CDR1 is ENHRY, CDR2 SYGVKD. The CDR3, as DNA: TGTGCCATCAGTGCAAACCGGGACAGCCTGATAAATGATCAGCCCCAGCATTTT. Its protein product is CAISANRDSLINDQPQHF.

The chain carries TRBV10-3 and TRBJ2-3; D uncertain. The V end was cut by 2 bases, the J end by 4 bases, with 16 bases between. Germline V CDR1 and CDR2: ENHRY, SYGVKD. The CDR3 runs 16 residues. The CDR3: CAISEGSRRGSDTQYF. The CDR3 DNA reads as TGTGCCATCAGTGAGGGTAGCCGCCGCGGCTCAGATACGCAGTATTTT.